This TCR beta chain was identified in a study of shared clonotypes between healthy human individuals. Germline-derived CDR1 and CDR2 are SQVTM and ANQGSEA. The CDR3 has 13 residues. With V trimmed by 5 bases and J by 7 bases, 11 bases remained unmatched. Study-wide findings and caveats: Clonotype sharing levels among donors were expected to vary with sequencing depth.

As concerns this clone: What it binds is not known.

The data were produced by immunoSEQ multiplex PCR, yet TCRdb's version contains in-frame clones alone and is incomplete. The table includes around 1.4 million clones, approximately 98.5% detected once. V is TRBV29-1 and J is TRBJ2-7; 7 bases are shared with TRBD1. The sequencing sample was made of naive CD4+ T cells sorted from blood. Subset reported: CD45RA+ positively selected. The clonotype was recovered from a man between 25 and 39 years old in good health. The CDR3 here is CSVKTGISWEQYF. The DNA for the CDR3 is TGCAGCGTTAAGACAGGGATTTCGTGGGAGCAGTACTTC.